These 5 T cell receptor beta chains came from one sample sequenced in a study of blood T cell repertoires in COVID-19. Repertoires were generated with immunoSEQ multiplex PCR, while TCRdb's copy carries only in-frame clones and drops some. The sample gives around 290,000 clones, approximately 86% of which show up once; around 1% is in the top ten. The sequencing sample was made of PBMCs or T cells enriched from blood (not recorded which). Source of these receptors: a woman younger than 45 who had recovered from COVID-19.

The chain couples TRBV3-1 (or the pseudogene TRBV3-2) to TRBJ2-3; tentative D call: TRBD2 (7 bases). V gave up 9 bases and J gave up 2 bases, with 18 bases separating them. Germline V gives CDR1 LGHDT, CDR2 YNNKEL (reference sequence). CDR3 length equals 15 residues. The CDR3 region has the DNA TGTGCCAGTTCCAGGGCGGGGGCCTACACAGATACGCAGTATTTT. This gives the protein CASSRAGAYTDTQYF.

The chain joins TRBV21-1 to TRBJ2-1; the table's TRBD2 call for D was not verified on the DNA. TRBV21-1 is listed as a pseudogene. The CDR3 spans 15 residues. In DNA form, the CDR3 reads TGTGCCAGCAGCGGCCCGAGCGGGGGGGCCAAGATGGAGTTCTTC. Encoded protein: CASSGPSGGAKMEFF.

This clone appeared a few times. The CDR3 here is CASSFPLDRGRNYGYTF. Written as DNA, the CDR3 is TGTGCCAGCAGTTTCCCCCTCGACAGGGGGCGAAACTATGGCTACACCTTC. The V gene is TRBV28, the J gene TRBJ1-2, with 10 bases fitting TRBD1. The CDR3 runs to 17 residues. CDR1 and CDR2 from the germline V gene are MDHEN and SYDVKM. V was pared by 3 bases and J by 2 bases, with 9 bases of the junction left unmatched.

V and J are TRBV19 and TRBJ2-3; D call uncertain. The CDR3 loop spans 17 amino acids. V was trimmed by 4 bases and J by 0 bases, leaving 17 bases between them. Germline V gives CDR1 LNHDA, CDR2 SQIVND (reference sequence). CDR3 in amino acids: CASSKPLGLTSTDTQYF. CDR3 DNA: TGTGCCAGTAGTAAGCCCCTCGGGTTAACTAGCACAGATACGCAGTATTTT.

DNA for the CDR3: TGTGCCAGTAGCTGGGGACAGTCTAACTATGGCTACACCTTC. Translation gives CASSWGQSNYGYTF. This sequence joins TRBV19 and TRBJ1-2, with TRBD1 identical over 7 bases. The CDR3 is made up of 14 amino acids. Germline V CDR1 and CDR2: LNHDA, SQIVND (reference sequence). J gave up 0 bases and V 6 bases, and 4 bases lay outside the gene matches.